The text below deals with one TCR beta chain. Its antigen is currently unknown. TCRdb's table, derived via immunoSEQ multiplex PCR, lists solely in-frame clones and lacks some. The sample has about 70,000 clones, 73% seen once. Before any sequencing was done, the ViraFEST assay used viral peptide pools to expand antigen-specific CD4+ T cells. Subsequent to a culture period of about ten days, CD4+ T cells were isolated. PCR showed that the person got SARS-CoV-2 infection at some point between March and December 2020. A pool of HIV-1 Nef peptides formed the negative control culture. Cells had half their medium changed to IL-2 medium on days 3 and 7. This record comes from a study of vaccination effects on CD4 cells after COVID-19. Study details: Sampling of two convalescent patients took place 16 days and one week prior to vaccination.

This CDR3 region has 15 residues. Sequences were derived from CD4+ T cells from PBMCs cultured with HIV peptides, sampled before COVID-19 vaccination. This sample's subset: HIV-1 Nef peptide pool negative control/reference culture. This sequence was found in a human donor who had a prior SARS-CoV-2 infection. The V and J genes are TRBV21-1 and TRBJ2-7; the table's TRBD1 call for D was not verified on the DNA. TRBV21-1 represents a pseudogene. The CDR3 here is CASSRPGQGYHEQYF. The DNA of the CDR3 is TGTGCCAGCAGCAGACCGGGACAGGGATACCACGAGCAGTACTTC.